The clone carrying this T cell receptor beta chain was seen a few times. What it recognizes is unknown. This sample is drawn from a study of cytomegalovirus exposure and HLA in healthy donors. Study results and caveats: Fewer N-insertions than the approximately 700-donor mean were reportedly shown by an Asian-associated ancestry cluster in a later analysis. The authors enumerated 150 to 200 TCR beta chains as linked to cytomegalovirus. The authors later linked a missense DCLRE1C variant to TCR beta V- and J-gene trimming.

Germline-derived CDR1 and CDR2 are KGHSH and LQKENI. V lost 0 bases and J lost 5, with 7 bases in between. The CDR3 runs 13 residues. 13 Jbeta primers and 60 Vbeta primers were used for the PCR. The method was immunoSEQ multiplex PCR; TCRdb's version includes in-frame clones alone and lacks a portion of them. Of tens of thousands of clones listed, about 50% are singletons. The sample comprised PBMCs. The gene calls are TRBV18 and TRBJ1-2; D call uncertain. This clonotype originated in a human donor in good health. In DNA, the CDR3 is TGTGCCAGCTCACCACCGACGGGGTATGGCTACACCTTC. This translates into CASSPPTGYGYTF. Variable domain in full (rest from reference TRBV18 and TRBJ1-2): NAGVMQNPRHLVRRRGQEARLRCSPMKGHSHVYWYRQLPEEGLKFMVYLQKENIIDESGMPKERFSAEFPKEGPSILRIQQVVRGDSAAYFCASSPPTGYGYTFGSGTRLTVV.